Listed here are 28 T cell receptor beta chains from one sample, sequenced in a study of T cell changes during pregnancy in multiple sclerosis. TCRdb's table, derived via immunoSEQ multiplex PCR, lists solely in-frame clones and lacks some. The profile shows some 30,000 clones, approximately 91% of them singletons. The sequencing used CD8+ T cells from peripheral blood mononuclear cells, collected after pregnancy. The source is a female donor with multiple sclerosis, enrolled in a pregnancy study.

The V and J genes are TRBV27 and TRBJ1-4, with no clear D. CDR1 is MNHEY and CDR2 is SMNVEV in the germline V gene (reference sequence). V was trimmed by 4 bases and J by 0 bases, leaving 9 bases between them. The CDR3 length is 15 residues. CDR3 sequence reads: CASSYTAATNEKLFF. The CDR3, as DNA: TGTGCCAGCAGTTACACCGCTGCAACTAATGAAAAACTGTTTTTT.

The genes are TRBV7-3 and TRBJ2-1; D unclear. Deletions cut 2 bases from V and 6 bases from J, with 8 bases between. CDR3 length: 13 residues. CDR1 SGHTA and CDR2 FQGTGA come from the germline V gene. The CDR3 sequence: CASSLGGSNEQFF. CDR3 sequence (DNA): TGTGCCAGCAGCTTAGGCGGATCCAATGAGCAGTTCTTC.

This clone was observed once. CDR3: CASSSGENTEAFF. The CDR3 nucleotides are TGTGCCAGCAGTTCGGGGGAGAACACTGAAGCTTTCTTT. The V gene is TRBV6-5, the J gene TRBJ1-1, with D perhaps TRBD1 (5 bases). Per the germline V gene, CDR1 is MNHEY and CDR2 is SVGAGI. The CDR3 sequence is 13 residues long. Trimming removed 4 bases from V and 1 base from J, with 7 bases in between.

In nucleotides, the CDR3 is TGTGCCAGCAGCTTAGCGCGGGCAGATTTAGCCAAAAACATTCAGTACTTC. It translates to CASSLARADLAKNIQYF. The chain links TRBV7-9 to TRBJ2-4; tentative D call: TRBD2 (5 bases). The CDR3 runs 17 residues. Per the germline V gene, CDR1 is SEHNR and CDR2 is FQNEAQ (reference sequence). V lost 0 bases, J lost 0 bases, and 12 bases lay in between.

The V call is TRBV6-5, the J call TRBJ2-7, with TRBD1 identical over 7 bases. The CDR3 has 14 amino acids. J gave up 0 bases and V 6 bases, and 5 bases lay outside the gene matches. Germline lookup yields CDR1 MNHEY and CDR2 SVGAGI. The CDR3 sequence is CASSKWDSSYEQYF. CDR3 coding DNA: TGTGCCAGCAGCAAATGGGACAGCTCCTACGAGCAGTACTTC.

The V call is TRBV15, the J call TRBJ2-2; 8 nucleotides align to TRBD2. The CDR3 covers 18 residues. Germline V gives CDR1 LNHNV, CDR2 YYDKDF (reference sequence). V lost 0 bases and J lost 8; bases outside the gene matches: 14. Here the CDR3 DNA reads TGTGCCACCAGCAGAGATATAGAAGCGGGAGCCAGTTCGGGGGAGCTGTTTTTT. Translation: CATSRDIEAGASSGELFF.

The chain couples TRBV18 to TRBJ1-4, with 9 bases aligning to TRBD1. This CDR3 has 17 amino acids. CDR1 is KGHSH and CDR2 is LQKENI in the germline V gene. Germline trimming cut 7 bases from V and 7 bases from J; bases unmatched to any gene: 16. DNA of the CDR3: TGTGCCAGCTTTAAGATTTCAGAACAGGGGGCGCGTGAAAAACTGTTTTTT. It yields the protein CASFKISEQGAREKLFF.

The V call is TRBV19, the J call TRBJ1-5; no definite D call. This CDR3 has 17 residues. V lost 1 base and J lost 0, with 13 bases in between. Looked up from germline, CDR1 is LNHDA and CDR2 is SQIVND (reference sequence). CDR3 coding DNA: TGTGCCAGTAGTATAGCGTGGAGGAGACTTAGCAATCAGCCCCAGCATTTT. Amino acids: CASSIAWRRLSNQPQHF.

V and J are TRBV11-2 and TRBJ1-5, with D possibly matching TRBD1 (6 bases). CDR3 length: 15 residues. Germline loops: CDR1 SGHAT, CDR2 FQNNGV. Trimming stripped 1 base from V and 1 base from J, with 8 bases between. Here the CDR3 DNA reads TGTGCCAGCAGCTTAGGTACAGGGAGCAATCAGCCCCAGCATTTT. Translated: CASSLGTGSNQPQHF.

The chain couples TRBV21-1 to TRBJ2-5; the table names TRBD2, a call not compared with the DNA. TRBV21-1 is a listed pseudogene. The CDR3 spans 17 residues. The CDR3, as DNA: TGTGCCAGCAGCAAAAAAAGTAGGACTAGCGGAAAAGAGACCCAGTACTTC. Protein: CASSKKSRTSGKETQYF.

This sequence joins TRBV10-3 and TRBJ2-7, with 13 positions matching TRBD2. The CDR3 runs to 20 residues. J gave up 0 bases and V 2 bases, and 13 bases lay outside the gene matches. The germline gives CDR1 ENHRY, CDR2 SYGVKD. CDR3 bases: TGTGCCATCAGTGAGCCAGGACTAGCGGGAGATAGGACAAGCTCCTACGAGCAGTACTTC. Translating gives CAISEPGLAGDRTSSYEQYF.

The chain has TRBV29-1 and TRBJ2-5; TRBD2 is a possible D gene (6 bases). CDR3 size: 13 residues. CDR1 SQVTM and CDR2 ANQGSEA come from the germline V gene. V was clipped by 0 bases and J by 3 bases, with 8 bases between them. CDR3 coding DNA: TGCAGCGTTGAAGAAGGAGGGGAAGAGACCCAGTACTTC. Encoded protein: CSVEEGGEETQYF.

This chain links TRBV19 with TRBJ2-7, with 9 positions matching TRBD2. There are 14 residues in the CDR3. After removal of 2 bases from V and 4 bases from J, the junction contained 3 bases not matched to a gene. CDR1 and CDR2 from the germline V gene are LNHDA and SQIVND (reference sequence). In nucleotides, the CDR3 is TGTGCCAGTAGTATAAGGGGACTAGCTTACGAGCAGTACTTC. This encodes CASSIRGLAYEQYF.

For the CDR3, the DNA is TGTGCCAGCAGTGCCAGCGGGAGCAGTGATACGCAGTATTTT. It codes for CASSASGSSDTQYF. The rearrangement joins TRBV6-4 to TRBJ2-3, with 8 bases fitting TRBD2. The CDR3 is made up of 14 amino acids. V lost 4 bases to trimming and J lost 6 bases; unmatched junction nucleotides: 6. CDR1 is MRHNA and CDR2 is SNTAGT in the germline V gene.

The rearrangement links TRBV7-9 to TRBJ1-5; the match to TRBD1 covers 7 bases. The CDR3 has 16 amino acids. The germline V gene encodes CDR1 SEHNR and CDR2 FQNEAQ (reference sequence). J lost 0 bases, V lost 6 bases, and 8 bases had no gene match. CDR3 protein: CASSGTGAPSNQPQHF. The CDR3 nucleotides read TGTGCCAGCAGTGGAACAGGGGCTCCTAGCAATCAGCCCCAGCATTTT.

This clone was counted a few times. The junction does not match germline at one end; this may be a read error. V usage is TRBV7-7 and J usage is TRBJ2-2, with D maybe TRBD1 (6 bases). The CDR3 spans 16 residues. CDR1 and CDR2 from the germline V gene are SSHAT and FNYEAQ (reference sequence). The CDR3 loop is CASSAGDLPNTGELFF. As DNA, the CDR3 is TGTGCTAGCAGCGCAGGGGACCTACCGAACACCGGGGAGCTGTTTTTT.

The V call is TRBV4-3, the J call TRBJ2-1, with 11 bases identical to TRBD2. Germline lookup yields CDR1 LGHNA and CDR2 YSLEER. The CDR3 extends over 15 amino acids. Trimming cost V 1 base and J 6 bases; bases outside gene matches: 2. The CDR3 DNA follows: TGCGCCAGCAGCCAAGGTAGCGGGAGGGCCAATGAGCAGTTCTTC. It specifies CASSQGSGRANEQFF.

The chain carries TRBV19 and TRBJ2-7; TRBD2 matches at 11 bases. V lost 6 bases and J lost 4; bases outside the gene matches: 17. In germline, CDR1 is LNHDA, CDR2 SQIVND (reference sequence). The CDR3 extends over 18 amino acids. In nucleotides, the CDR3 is TGTGCCAGTAGCCTCGGGGGTCTAGCGGGAGGAAATTCTTACGAGCAGTACTTC. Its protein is CASSLGGLAGGNSYEQYF.

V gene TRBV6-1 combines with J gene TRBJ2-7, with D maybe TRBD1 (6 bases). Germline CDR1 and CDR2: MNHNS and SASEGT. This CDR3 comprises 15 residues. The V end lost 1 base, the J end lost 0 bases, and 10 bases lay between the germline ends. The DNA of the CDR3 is TGTGCCAGCAGTGAAGTCGGGGACATCTCCTACGAGCAGTACTTC. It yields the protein CASSEVGDISYEQYF.

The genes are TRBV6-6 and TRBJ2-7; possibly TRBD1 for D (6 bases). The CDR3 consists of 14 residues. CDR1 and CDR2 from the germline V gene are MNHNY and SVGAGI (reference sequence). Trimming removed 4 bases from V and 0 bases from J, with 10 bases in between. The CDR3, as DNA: TGTGCCAGCAGTTTAACAGGGACCTCCTACGAGCAGTACTTC. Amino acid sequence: CASSLTGTSYEQYF.

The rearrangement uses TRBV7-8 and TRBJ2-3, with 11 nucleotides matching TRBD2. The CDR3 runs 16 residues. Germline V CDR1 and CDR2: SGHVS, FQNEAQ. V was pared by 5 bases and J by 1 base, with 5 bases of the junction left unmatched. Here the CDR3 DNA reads TGTGCCAGCAGCCTCGGACTAGCGGGTGGCACAGATACGCAGTATTTT. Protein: CASSLGLAGGTDTQYF.

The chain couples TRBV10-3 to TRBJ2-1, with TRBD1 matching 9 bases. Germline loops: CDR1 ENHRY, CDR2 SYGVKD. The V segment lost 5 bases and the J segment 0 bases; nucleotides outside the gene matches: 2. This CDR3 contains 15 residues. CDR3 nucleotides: TGTGCCATCAGTCCGACAGGGGGCTCCTACAATGAGCAGTTCTTC. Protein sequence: CAISPTGGSYNEQFF.

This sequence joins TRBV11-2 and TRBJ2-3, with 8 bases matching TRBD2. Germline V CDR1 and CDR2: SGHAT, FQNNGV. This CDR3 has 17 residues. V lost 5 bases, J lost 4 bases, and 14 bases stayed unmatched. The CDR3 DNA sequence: TGTGCCAGCAGCCCACGCCTAGGGCGGGAGGCGGCAGATACGCAGTATTTT. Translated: CASSPRLGREAADTQYF.

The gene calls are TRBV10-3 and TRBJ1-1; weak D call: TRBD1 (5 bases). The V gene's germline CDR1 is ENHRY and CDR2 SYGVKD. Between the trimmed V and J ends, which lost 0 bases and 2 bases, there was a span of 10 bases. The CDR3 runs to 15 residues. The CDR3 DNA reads TGTGCCATCAGTGAGTCTCAGGGAAGAAACACTGAAGCTTTCTTT. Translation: CAISESQGRNTEAFF.

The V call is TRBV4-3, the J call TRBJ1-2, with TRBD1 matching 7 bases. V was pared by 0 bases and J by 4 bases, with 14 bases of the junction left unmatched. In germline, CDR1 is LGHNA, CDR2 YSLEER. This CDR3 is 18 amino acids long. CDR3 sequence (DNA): TGCGCCAGCAGCCAAGATCTTAGGGAAATCGGGACAGTCTATGGCTACACCTTC. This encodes CASSQDLREIGTVYGYTF.

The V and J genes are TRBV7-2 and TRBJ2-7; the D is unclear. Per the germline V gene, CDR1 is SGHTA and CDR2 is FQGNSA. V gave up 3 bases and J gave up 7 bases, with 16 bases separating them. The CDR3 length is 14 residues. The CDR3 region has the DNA TGTGCCAGCAGCTTGTTCACTGAGGTGGTAGAGCAGTACTTC. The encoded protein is CASSLFTEVVEQYF. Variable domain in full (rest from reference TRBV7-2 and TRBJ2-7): GAGVSQSPSNKVTEKGKDVELRCDPISGHTALYWYRQSLGQGLEFLIYFQGNSAPDKSGLPSDRFSAERTGGSVSTLTIQRTQQEDSAVYLCASSLFTEVVEQYFGPGTRLTVT.

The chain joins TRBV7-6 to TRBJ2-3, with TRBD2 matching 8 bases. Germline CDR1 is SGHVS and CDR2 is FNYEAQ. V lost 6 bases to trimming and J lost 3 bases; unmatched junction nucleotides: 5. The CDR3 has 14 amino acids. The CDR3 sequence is CASSLSGSTDTQYF. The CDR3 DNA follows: TGTGCCAGCAGTCTCAGCGGGAGTACAGATACGCAGTATTTT.

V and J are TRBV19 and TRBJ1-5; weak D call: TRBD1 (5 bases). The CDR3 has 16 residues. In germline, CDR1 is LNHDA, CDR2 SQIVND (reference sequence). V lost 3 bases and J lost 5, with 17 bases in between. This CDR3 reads CASSISEGSGYQPQHF. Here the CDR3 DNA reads TGTGCCAGTAGTATTAGCGAGGGGAGCGGGTATCAGCCCCAGCATTTT.